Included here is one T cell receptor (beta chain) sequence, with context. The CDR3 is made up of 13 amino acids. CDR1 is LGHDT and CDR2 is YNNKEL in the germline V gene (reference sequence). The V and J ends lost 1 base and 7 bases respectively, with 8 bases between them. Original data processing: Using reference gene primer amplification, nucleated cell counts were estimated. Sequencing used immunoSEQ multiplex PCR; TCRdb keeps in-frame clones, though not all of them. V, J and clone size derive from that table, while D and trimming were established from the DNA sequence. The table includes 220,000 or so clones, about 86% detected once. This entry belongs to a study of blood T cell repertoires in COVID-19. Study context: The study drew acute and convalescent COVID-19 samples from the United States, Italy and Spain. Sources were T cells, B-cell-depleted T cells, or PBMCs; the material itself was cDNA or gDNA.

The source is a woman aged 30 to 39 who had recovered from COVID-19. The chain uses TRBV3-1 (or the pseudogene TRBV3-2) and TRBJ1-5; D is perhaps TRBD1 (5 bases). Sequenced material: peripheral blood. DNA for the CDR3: TGTGCCAGCAGCCAAGGGGGGGACCAGCCCCAGCATTTT. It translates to CASSQGGDQPQHF.